This TCR beta chain stems from a study of response to subunit inactivated influenza vaccine. Overall study results and limits: The authors put forward the suggestion that each seasonal influenza vaccination may bring in only a limited number of new T cells.

The trim removed 1 base at V and 2 bases at J, leaving 5 bases unmatched. Germline CDR1 SGHAT, CDR2 FQNNGV. The CDR3 runs 16 residues. Using its own MiXCR run on the RT-PCR reads, TCRdb lists one record per CDR3 protein. The sample records roughly 650,000 distinct CDR3 sequences, less than 15% being singletons. This clonotype was counted between two and nine times. Its antigen remains unidentified. The receptor comes from a middle-aged man who received an inactivated influenza vaccine. Sample: PBMCs from blood, taken about 14 days before vaccination. The rearrangement links TRBV11-2 to TRBJ1-3; 7 bases line up with TRBD1. In nucleotides, the CDR3 is TGTGCCAGCAGCTTAGCCGCAGGGGGGACTGGAAACACCATATATTTT. Translated: CASSLAAGGTGNTIYF. The whole variable domain, remainder taken from reference TRBV11-2 and TRBJ1-3, is EAGVAQSPRYKIIEKRQSVAFWCNPISGHATLYWYQQILGQGPKLLIQFQNNGVVDDSQLPKDRFSAERLKGVDSTLKIQPAKLEDSAVYLCASSLAAGGTGNTIYFGEGSWLTVV.